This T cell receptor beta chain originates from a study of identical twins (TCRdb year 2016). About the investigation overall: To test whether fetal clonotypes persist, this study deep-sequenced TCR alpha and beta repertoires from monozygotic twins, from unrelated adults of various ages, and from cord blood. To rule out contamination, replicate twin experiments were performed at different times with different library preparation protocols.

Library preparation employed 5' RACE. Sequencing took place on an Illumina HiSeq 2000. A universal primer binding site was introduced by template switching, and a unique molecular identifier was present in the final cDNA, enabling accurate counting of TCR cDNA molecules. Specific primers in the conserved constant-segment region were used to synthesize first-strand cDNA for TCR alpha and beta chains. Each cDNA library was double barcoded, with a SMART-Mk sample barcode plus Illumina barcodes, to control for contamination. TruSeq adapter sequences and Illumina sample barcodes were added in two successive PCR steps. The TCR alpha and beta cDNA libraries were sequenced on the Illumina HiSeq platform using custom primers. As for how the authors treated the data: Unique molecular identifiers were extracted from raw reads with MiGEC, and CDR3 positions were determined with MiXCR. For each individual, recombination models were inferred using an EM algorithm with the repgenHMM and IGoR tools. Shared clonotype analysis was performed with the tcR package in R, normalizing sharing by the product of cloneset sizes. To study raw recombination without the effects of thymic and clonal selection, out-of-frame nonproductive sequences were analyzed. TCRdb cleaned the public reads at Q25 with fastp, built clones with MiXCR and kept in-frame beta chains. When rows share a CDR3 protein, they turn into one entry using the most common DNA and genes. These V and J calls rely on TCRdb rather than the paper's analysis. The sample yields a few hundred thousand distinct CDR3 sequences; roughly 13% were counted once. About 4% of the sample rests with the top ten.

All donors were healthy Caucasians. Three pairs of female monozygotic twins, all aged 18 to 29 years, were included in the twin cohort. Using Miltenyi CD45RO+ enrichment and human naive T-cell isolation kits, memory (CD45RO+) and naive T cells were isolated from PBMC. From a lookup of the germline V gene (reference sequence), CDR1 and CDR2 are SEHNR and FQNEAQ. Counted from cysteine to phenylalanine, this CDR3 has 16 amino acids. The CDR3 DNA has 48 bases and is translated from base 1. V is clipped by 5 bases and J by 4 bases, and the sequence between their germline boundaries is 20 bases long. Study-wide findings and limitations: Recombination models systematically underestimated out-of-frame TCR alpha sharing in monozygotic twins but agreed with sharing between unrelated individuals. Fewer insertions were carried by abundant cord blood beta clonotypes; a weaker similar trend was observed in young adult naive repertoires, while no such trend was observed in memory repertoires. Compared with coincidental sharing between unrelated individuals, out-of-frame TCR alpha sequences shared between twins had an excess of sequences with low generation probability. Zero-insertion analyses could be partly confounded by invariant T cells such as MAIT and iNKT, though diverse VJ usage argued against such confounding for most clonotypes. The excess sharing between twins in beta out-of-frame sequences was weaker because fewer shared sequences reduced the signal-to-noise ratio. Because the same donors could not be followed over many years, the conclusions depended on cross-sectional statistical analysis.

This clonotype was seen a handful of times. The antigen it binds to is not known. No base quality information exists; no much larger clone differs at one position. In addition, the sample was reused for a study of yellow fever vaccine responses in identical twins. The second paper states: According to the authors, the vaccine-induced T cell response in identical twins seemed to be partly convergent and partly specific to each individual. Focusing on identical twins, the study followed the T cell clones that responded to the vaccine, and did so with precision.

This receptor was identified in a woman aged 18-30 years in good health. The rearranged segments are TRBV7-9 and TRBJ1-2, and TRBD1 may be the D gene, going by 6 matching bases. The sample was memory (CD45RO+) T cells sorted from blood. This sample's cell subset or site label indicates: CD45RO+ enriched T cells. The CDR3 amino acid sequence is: CASSPKIGQNFYGYTF. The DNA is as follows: TGTGCCAGCAGCCCAAAGATAGGACAGAACTTCTATGGCTACACCTTC.